The source of this T cell receptor (beta chain) is a study of T cells in Graves' hyperthyroidism and ophthalmopathy. Overall study: Blood was drawn when the patient was first diagnosed and still untreated.

Regarding the study as a whole: Researchers found most expanded thyroid clonotypes above 0.001 in blood as well.

Of note for this clonotype: Its matching antigen is unknown.

Trimming cost V 0 bases and J 1 base, with 15 bases left between them. Germline values: CDR1 MNHEY, CDR2 SVGAGI. The CDR3 consists of 18 residues. Researchers took RNA transcripts and amplified the TCR beta CDR3 regions from them. TCR CDR3 regions were first amplified by RT-PCR with HTBI primers. TCRdb ran MiXCR on the multiplex PCR reads and lists one entry per CDR3 protein. The table has over 350,000 distinct CDR3 sequences, around 20% seen once. The diagnoses drew upon clinical symptoms, serum thyroxine and TRAb, thyroid ultrasound and orbital computed tomography. The chain links TRBV6-5 to TRBJ2-2; D might be TRBD1 (6 bases). This TCR was recovered from a young man with Graves' ophthalmopathy. The sequencing input was blood. CDR3 sequence (DNA): TGTGCCAGCAGTTACTCTATGGCAGGGGTCGGGAACACCGGGGAGCTGTTTTTT. The encoded protein is CASSYSMAGVGNTGELFF.